The 22 T cell receptor beta chains presented below share a single source sample, sequenced in a study of shared clonotypes between healthy human individuals. Here immunoSEQ multiplex PCR was the method, and the copy in TCRdb shows in-frame clones only, minus some. The sample holds 2.3 million or so clones, 93% seen once. The source material was naive CD4+ T cells from PBMCs. Subset of the sample: CD45RA+ positively selected. The receptors were gathered from a young man in good health. Some clones in this sample may be carry-over from other donors' samples.

This clone was seen a single time. The chain recombines TRBV5-6 with TRBJ2-1; TRBD1 is a possible D gene (6 bases). The ends were cut back, 3 bases at V and 5 bases at J, with 21 bases in the middle. CDR1 is SGHDT and CDR2 is YYEEEE in the germline V gene. The CDR3 sequence is 17 residues long. The CDR3 sequence: CASSSLAGTTGNNEQFF. The CDR3, as DNA: TGTGCCAGCAGCTCTCTTGCAGGAACCACAGGGAACAATGAGCAGTTCTTC.

V gene TRBV11-3 combines with J gene TRBJ2-3; perhaps TRBD1 as D (6 bases). The CDR3 sequence is 15 residues long. Germline assignment: CDR1 SGHNT and CDR2 YENEEA. Trimming took 5 bases from V and 2 from J, leaving 14 bases between them. In DNA, the CDR3 is TGTGCCAGCAGCCCCAGCGGACAGCCCACAGATACGCAGTATTTT. This codes for CASSPSGQPTDTQYF.

The chain carries TRBV4-1 and TRBJ2-4, with 13 bases matching TRBD2. CDR1 is MGHRA, CDR2 YSYEKL, per germline. The CDR3 length is 15 residues. Trimming at V came to 4 bases and at J to 7 bases, leaving 4 bases not matched to a gene. The DNA of the CDR3 is TGCGCCAGCAGCCTTGGACTAGCGGGAGTTAACATTCAGTACTTC. As protein: CASSLGLAGVNIQYF.

V gene TRBV7-9 combines with J gene TRBJ2-1, with TRBD2 matching over 15 bases. Germline CDR1 reads SEHNR; CDR2 reads FQNEAQ (reference sequence). This CDR3 has 16 residues. Trimming took 3 bases from V and 10 from J; bases not matched to a gene: 7. This CDR3 reads CASSFGLAGGLREQFF. The CDR3 DNA is TGTGCCAGCAGCTTTGGACTAGCGGGAGGGTTGAGAGAGCAGTTCTTC. Filled out from reference TRBV7-9 and TRBJ2-1, the complete variable domain reads DTGVSQNPRHKITKRGQNVTFRCDPISEHNRLYWYRQTLGQGPEFLTYFQNEAQLEKSRLLSDRFSAERPKGSFSTLEIQRTEQGDSAMYLCASSFGLAGGLREQFFGPGTRLTVL.

This sequence joins TRBV7-2 and TRBJ1-4; no clear D. The V gene's germline CDR1 is SGHTA and CDR2 FQGNSA. The CDR3 has 16 amino acids. V lost 2 bases and J 3 bases, leaving 13 bases between the germline ends. CDR3 amino acids: CASSLRSERANEKLFF. In DNA form, the CDR3 reads TGTGCCAGCAGCTTAAGGTCCGAGAGGGCTAATGAAAAACTGTTTTTT.

This chain connects TRBV5-4 to TRBJ2-7; 9 positions agree with TRBD2. Trimming cost V 2 bases and J 4 bases; bases outside gene matches: 4. This CDR3 has 14 amino acids. Germline V CDR1 and CDR2: SGHNT, YYREEE (reference sequence). CDR3 in DNA: TGTGCCAGCAGCTTTAGCGGGAGTAGATACGAGCAGTACTTC. It yields the protein CASSFSGSRYEQYF.

The chain combines TRBV19 with TRBJ1-1, with no clear D. Germline-derived CDR1 and CDR2 are LNHDA and SQIVND (reference sequence). This CDR3 contains 15 residues. The ends were cut back, 7 bases at V and 1 base at J, with 16 bases in the middle. CDR3 residues: CASTRLVFRNTEAFF. In DNA form, the CDR3 reads TGTGCCAGTACACGACTCGTGTTCAGGAACACTGAAGCTTTCTTT.

This sequence joins TRBV15 and TRBJ2-2; D unclear. Trimming left V 3 bases short and J 1 base short, with 6 bases between. The CDR3 covers 14 residues. Germline values: CDR1 LNHNV, CDR2 YYDKDF (reference sequence). The CDR3 loop reads CATSRFGNTGELFF. DNA of the CDR3: TGTGCCACCAGCAGGTTCGGGAACACCGGGGAGCTGTTTTTT.

Concerning this clone itself: Other DNA sequences in this specimen translate into the identical CDR3. This chain uses TRBV5-1 with TRBJ2-5; the D gene is possibly TRBD1 (6 bases). This CDR3 comprises 14 residues. V lost 0 bases, J lost 3 bases, and 9 bases lay in between. Looked up from germline, CDR1 is SGHRS and CDR2 is YFSETQ. The CDR3 sequence: CASSLGTGKETQYF. The CDR3 region has the DNA TGCGCCAGCAGCTTGGGCACAGGGAAAGAGACCCAGTACTTC.

The chain uses TRBV2 and TRBJ1-1; D not certain. CDR3 length equals 14 residues. Germline V gene data show CDR1 as SNHLY and CDR2 as FYNNEI. The V and J ends lost 4 bases and 1 base respectively, with 10 bases between them. The CDR3 loop is CASSVSRENTEAFF. The CDR3 coding sequence is TGTGCCAGCAGTGTATCTCGGGAGAACACTGAAGCTTTCTTT.

The rearrangement uses TRBV27 and TRBJ2-2, with unresolved D. The CDR3 covers 13 residues. V lost 2 bases and J 4 bases, leaving 5 bases between the germline ends. Germline V gives CDR1 MNHEY, CDR2 SMNVEV (reference sequence). Here the CDR3 DNA reads TGTGCCAGCAGTTTAGTGGCCACCGGGGAGCTGTTTTTT. This gives the protein CASSLVATGELFF.

The chain employs TRBV25-1 and TRBJ2-4, with TRBD1 as a possible D gene (6 bases). Germline V gene lookup returns CDR1 MGHDK and CDR2 SYGVNS. The CDR3 runs 13 residues. The V end was cut by 8 bases, the J end by 6 bases, with 14 bases between. The CDR3 here is CASCHRDGNIQYF. The CDR3 coding sequence is TGTGCCAGCTGCCACAGGGACGGAAACATTCAGTACTTC.

On this clone itself: Other DNA sequences from this sample encode an identical CDR3 as well. This chain links TRBV18 with TRBJ2-3, with D unclear. Germline V gene sequence: CDR1 KGHSH, CDR2 LQKENI. The CDR3 is 14 residues long. V was clipped by 2 bases and J by 0 bases, with 6 bases between them. The CDR3 DNA follows: TGTGCCAGCTCACCAAGCACTAGCACAGATACGCAGTATTTT. This gives the protein CASSPSTSTDTQYF.

The rearrangement links TRBV28 to TRBJ1-1, with D possibly TRBD1 on 5 matching bases. V lost 2 bases to trimming and J lost 10 bases, with 8 bases between them. Germline CDR1 MDHEN, CDR2 SYDVKM. CDR3 length: 11 amino acids. The CDR3 is CASSLRDGAFF. For the CDR3, the DNA is TGTGCCAGCAGTTTAAGGGACGGAGCTTTCTTT.

This clone showed up just a few times. In the same sample, other DNA sequences code for this CDR3. V is TRBV25-1 and J is TRBJ1-2; TRBD1 matches 8 bases. V lost 2 bases, J lost 4 bases, and 6 bases stayed unmatched. Germline-derived CDR1 and CDR2 are MGHDK and SYGVNS. The CDR3 consists of 15 residues. The CDR3, as DNA: TGTGCCAGCAGTGAACCTGGACAGGGAAGCTATGGCTACACCTTC. Translation gives CASSEPGQGSYGYTF.

This rearrangement joins TRBV7-2 to TRBJ2-3; D could derive from TRBD1 or TRBD2 (6 bases each). This CDR3 has 14 residues. Germline lookup yields CDR1 SGHTA and CDR2 FQGNSA. Trimming took off 2 bases at V and 8 bases at J, with 14 bases between the two ends. The CDR3, as DNA: TGTGCCAGCAGCTTACAACCACAGGGAGGTACGCAGTATTTT. It encodes CASSLQPQGGTQYF.

The chain joins TRBV2 to TRBJ1-2, with TRBD1 as a possible D gene (5 bases). CDR1 is SNHLY, CDR2 FYNNEI, per germline. Between the trimmed V and J ends, which lost 5 bases and 2 bases, there was a span of 12 bases. The CDR3 totals 14 residues. CDR3 sequence: CASSRDSNNYGYTF. CDR3 sequence (DNA): TGTGCCAGCAGTCGAGACAGCAACAACTATGGCTACACCTTC.

The J gene is TRBJ1-5, the V gene TRBV28; maybe TRBD1 (6 bases). The CDR3 consists of 14 residues. Germline V lookup: CDR1 MDHEN, CDR2 SYDVKM. Trimming took off 4 bases at V and 7 bases at J, with 14 bases between the two ends. The CDR3 loop reads CASSWGGAGQPQHF. CDR3 DNA: TGTGCCAGCAGTTGGGGGGGGGCAGGGCAGCCCCAGCATTTT.

The V and J genes are TRBV4-1 and TRBJ2-5; D is undetermined. Germline V gene sequence: CDR1 MGHRA, CDR2 YSYEKL. Trimming took off 2 bases at V and 1 base at J, with 8 bases between the two ends. The CDR3 extends over 14 amino acids. The CDR3 reads CASSQLDFQETQYF. Written as DNA, the CDR3 is TGCGCCAGCAGCCAATTAGACTTCCAAGAGACCCAGTACTTC.

The chain carries TRBV5-4 and TRBJ2-7, with a tentative D call TRBD1 (6 bases). Germline V gene sequence: CDR1 SGHNT, CDR2 YYREEE (reference sequence). V shed 5 bases and J shed 4 bases, with 19 bases lying between them. This CDR3 has 15 amino acids. CDR3 sequence (DNA): TGTGCCAGCAGGACCACGGGACAAATCTCTTACGAGCAGTACTTC. Translating it yields CASRTTGQISYEQYF.

The V and J genes are TRBV18 and TRBJ2-1; TRBD1 is a possible D gene (6 bases). V was shortened by 1 base and J by 7 bases, with 8 bases between the two germline ends. The CDR3 covers 13 residues. Germline V gives CDR1 KGHSH, CDR2 LQKENI. Written as DNA, the CDR3 is TGTGCCAGCTCACCACTGACAGGTAATGAGCAGTTCTTC. Translating it yields CASSPLTGNEQFF.

This clone was found once. The gene calls are TRBV28 and TRBJ2-1, with 11 positions matching TRBD2. The trim removed 3 bases at V and 12 bases at J, leaving 10 bases unmatched. Germline CDR1 reads MDHEN; CDR2 reads SYDVKM. The CDR3 is made up of 15 amino acids. Here the CDR3 DNA reads TGTGCCAGCAGTTTGTGGGCTAGCGGGAGGAAGAGGCAGTTCTTC. Translated, it gives CASSLWASGRKRQFF.